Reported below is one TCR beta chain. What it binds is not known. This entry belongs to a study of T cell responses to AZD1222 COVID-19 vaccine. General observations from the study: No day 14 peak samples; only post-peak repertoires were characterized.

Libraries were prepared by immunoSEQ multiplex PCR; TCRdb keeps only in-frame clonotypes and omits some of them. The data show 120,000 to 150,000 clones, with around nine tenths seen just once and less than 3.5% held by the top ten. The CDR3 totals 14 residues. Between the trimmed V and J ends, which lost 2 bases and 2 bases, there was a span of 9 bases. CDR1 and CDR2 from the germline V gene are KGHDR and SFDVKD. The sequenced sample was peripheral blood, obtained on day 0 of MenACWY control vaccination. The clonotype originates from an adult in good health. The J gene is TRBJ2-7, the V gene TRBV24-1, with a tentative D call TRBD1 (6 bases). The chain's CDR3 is CATSDWTAPYEQYF. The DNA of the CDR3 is TGTGCCACCAGTGATTGGACAGCGCCCTACGAGCAGTACTTC.